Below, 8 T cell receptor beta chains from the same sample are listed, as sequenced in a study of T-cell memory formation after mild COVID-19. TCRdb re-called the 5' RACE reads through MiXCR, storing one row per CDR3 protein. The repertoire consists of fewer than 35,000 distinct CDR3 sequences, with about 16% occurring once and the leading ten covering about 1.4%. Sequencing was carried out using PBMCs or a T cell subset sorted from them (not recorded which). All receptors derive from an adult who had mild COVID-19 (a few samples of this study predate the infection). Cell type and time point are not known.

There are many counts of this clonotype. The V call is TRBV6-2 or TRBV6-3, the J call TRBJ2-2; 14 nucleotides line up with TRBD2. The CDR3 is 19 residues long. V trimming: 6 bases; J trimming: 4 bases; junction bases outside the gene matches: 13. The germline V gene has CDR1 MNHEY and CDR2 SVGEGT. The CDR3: CASSPRLAGGPLFTGELFF. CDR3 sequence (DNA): TGTGCCAGCAGCCCTAGACTAGCGGGAGGGCCTTTGTTCACCGGGGAGCTGTTTTTT.

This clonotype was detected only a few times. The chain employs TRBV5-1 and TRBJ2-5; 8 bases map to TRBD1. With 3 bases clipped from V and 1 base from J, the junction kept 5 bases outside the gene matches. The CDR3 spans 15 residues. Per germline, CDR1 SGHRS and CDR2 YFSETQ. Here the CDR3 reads CASSSLTGGQETQYF. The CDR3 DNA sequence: TGCGCCAGCAGCTCTCTTACAGGGGGCCAAGAGACCCAGTACTTC.

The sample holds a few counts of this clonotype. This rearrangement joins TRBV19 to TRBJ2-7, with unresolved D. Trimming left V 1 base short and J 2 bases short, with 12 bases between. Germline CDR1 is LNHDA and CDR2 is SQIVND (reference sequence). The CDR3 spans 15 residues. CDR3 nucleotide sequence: TGTGCCAGTAGTATAGTCCTAGGAGAGGCCTACGAGCAGTACTTC. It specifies CASSIVLGEAYEQYF.

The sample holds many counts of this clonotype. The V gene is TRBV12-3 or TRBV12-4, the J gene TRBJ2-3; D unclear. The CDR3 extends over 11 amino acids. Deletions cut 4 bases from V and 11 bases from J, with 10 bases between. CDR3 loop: CASSSWGKQYF. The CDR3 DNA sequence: TGTGCCAGCAGTTCCTGGGGTAAGCAGTATTTT.

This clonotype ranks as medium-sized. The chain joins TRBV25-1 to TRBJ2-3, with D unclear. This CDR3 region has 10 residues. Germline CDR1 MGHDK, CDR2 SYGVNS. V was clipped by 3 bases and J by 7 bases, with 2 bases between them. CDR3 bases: TGTGCCAGCAGTGATTATACGCAGTATTTT. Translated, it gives CASSDYTQYF.

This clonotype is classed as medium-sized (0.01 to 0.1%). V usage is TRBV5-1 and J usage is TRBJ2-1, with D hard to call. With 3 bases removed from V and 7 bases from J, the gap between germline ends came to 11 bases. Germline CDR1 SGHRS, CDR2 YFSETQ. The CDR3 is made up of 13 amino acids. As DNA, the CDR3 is TGCGCCAGCAGCTCCGGACCGACGAATGAGCAGTTCTTC. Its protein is CASSSGPTNEQFF.

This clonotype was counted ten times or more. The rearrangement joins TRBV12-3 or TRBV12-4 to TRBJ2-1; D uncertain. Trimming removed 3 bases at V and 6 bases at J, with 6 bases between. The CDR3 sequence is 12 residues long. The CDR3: CASSFLVNEQFF. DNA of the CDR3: TGTGCCAGCAGTTTTCTAGTCAATGAGCAGTTCTTC.

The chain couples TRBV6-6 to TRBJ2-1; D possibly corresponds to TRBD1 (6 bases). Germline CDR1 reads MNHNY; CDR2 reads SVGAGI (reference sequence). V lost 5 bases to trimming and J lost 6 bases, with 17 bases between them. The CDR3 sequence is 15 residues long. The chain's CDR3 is CASSSRQAGLNEQFF. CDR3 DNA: TGTGCCAGCAGTAGCAGACAGGCGGGCCTCAATGAGCAGTTCTTC.